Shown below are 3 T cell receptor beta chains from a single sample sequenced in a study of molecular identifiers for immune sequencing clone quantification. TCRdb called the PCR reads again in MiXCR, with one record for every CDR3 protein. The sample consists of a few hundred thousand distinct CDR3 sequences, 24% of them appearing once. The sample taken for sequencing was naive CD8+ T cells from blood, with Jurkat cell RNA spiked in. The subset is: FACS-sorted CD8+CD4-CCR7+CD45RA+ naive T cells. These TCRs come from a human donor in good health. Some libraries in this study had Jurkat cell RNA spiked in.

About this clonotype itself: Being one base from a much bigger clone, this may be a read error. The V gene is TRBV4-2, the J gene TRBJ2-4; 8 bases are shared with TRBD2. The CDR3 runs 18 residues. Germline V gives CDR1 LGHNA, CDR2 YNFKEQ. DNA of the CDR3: TGTGCCCGCAGCCAAGAAGACAGCGGGAGAATATTGAATGACATTCAGTACTTC. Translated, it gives CARSQEDSGRILNDIQYF.

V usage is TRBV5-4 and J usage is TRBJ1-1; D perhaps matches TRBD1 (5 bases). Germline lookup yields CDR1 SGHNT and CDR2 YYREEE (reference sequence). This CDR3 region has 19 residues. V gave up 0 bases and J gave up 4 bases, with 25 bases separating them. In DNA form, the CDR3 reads TGTGCCAGCAGCTTGGAGGTCACAGTGTCGGGGGGAATAGTCACTGAAGCTTTCTTT. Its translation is CASSLEVTVSGGIVTEAFF.

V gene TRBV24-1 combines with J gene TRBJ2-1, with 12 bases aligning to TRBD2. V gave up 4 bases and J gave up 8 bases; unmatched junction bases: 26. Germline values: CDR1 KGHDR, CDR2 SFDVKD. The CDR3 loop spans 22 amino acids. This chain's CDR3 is CATSDPGEQEPTSGGFVDEQFF. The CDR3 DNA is TGTGCCACCAGTGACCCTGGAGAGCAGGAACCGACTAGCGGGGGTTTCGTGGATGAGCAGTTCTTC.